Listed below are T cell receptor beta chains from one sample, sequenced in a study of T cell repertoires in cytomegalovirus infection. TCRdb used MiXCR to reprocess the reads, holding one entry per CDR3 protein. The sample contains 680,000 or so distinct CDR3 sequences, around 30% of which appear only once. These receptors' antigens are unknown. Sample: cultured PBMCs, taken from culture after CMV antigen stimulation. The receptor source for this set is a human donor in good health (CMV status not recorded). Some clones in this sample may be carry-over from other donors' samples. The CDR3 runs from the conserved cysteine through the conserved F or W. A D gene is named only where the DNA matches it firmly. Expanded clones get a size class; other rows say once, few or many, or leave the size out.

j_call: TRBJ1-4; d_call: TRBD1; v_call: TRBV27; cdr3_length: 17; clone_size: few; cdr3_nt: TGTGCCAGCAGTTCAAGGACAGGGGCCAGGTTTAATGAAAAACTGTTTTTT; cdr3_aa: CASSSRTGARFNEKLFF
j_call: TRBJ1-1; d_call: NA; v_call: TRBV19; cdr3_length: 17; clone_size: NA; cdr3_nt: TGTGCCAGGCGCCCCATCGTAGCCCCCATGGTGGGCACTGAAGCTTTCTTT; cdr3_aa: CARRPIVAPMVGTEAFF
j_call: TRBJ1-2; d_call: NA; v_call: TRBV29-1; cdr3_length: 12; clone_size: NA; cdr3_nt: TGCAGCGTAACACCGGGCCTCTATGGCTACACCTTC; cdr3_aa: CSVTPGLYGYTF
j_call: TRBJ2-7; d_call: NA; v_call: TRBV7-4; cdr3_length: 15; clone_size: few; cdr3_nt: TGTGCCAGCAGCTCAGAGGGGATACGGGCCTACGAGCAGTACTTC; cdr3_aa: CASSSEGIRAYEQYF
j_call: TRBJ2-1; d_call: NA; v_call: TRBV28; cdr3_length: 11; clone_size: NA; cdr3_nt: TGTGCCAGCCTCACTGACAATGAGCAGTTCTTC; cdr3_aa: CASLTDNEQFF
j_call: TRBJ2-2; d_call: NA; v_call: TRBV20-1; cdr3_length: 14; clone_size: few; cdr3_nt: TGCAGTGCTAACACGCCGGGGGGCGGGGGGGAGCTGTTTTTT; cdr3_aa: CSANTPGGGGELFF
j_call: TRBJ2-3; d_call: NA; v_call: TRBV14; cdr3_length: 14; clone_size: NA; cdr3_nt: TGTGCCAGCAGCCAAACGGCCCGAACTAATACGCAGTATTTT; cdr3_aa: CASSQTARTNTQYF
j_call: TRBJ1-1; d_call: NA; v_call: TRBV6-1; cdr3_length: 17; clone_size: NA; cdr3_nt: TGTGCCAGCAGTGAGGGGGGGATAAGGGGATTGAACACTGAAGCTTTCTTT; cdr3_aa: CASSEGGIRGLNTEAFF
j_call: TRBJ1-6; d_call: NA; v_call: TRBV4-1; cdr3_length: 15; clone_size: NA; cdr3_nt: TGCGCCAGCAGTGGGGAGAGCTCCTATAATTCACCCCTCCACTTT; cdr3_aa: CASSGESSYNSPLHF
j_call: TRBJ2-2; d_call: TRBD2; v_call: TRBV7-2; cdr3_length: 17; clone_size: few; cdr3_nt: TGTGCCAGCAGCTTACGATATCGGCCCCGGGAGGGCGGGGAGCTGTTTTTT; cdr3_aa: CASSLRYRPREGGELFF
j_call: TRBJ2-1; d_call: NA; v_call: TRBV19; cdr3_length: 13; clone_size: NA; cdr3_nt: TGTGCCAGTAGTAATAGCGTCTACAATGAGCAGTTCTTC; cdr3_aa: CASSNSVYNEQFF
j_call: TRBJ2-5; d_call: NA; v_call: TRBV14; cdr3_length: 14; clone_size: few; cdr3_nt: TGTGCCAGCAGCCAATCGCGGGGACAAGAGACCCAGTACTTC; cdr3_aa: CASSQSRGQETQYF
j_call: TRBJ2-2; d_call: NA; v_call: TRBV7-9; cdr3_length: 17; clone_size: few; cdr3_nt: TGTGCCAGCAGCTTAGCTACCTCGTTCGCGAACACCGGGGAGCTGTTTTTT; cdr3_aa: CASSLATSFANTGELFF
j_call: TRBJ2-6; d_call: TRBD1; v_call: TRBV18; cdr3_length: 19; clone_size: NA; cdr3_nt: TGTGCCAGCTCACCTGACTTACCAGGGGGATCCTCTGGGGCCAACGTCCTGACTTTC; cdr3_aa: CASSPDLPGGSSGANVLTF
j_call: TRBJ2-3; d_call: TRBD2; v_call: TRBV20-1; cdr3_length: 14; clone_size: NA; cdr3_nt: TGCAGTGCTCCGCCCGCGGGGGGCAGGCATACGCAGTATTTT; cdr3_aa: CSAPPAGGRHTQYF
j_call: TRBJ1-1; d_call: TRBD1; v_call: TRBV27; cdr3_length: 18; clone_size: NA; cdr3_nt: TGTGCCAGCAGTTTCCTAAAGGTAGGGGGCAACATGAACACTGAAGCTTTCTTT; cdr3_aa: CASSFLKVGGNMNTEAFF
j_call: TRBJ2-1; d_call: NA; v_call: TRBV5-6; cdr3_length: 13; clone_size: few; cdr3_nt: TGTGCCAGCAGCTTGGCCGAATTGGCTGAGCAGTTCTTC; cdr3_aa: CASSLAELAEQFF
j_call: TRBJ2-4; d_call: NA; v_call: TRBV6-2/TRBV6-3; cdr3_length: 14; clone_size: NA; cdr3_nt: TGTGCCACCGGACAGCCTATAGCCAAAAACATTCAGTACTTC; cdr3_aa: CATGQPIAKNIQYF
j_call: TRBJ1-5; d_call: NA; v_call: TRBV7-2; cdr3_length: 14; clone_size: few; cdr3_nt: TGTGCCAGCAGCTTATTTGGACTCGATCAGCCCCAGCATTTT; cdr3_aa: CASSLFGLDQPQHF
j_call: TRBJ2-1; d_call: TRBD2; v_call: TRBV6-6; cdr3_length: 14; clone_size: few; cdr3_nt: TGTGCCAGCAGACTTTGGGGCGGGGGTAATGAGCAGTTCTTC; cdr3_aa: CASRLWGGGNEQFF
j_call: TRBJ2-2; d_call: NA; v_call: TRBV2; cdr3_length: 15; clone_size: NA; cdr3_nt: TGTGCCAGCAGTGAAAGCTTCCCTAACACCGGGGAGCTGTTTTTT; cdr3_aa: CASSESFPNTGELFF
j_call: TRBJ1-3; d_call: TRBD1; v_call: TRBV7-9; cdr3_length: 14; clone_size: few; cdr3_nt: TGTGCCAGCAGCTATACAGGGGCTGGAAACACCATATATTTT; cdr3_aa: CASSYTGAGNTIYF
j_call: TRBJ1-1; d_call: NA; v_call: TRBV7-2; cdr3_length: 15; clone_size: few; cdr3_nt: TGTGCCAGCAGCCAAGGTTGGCGGCTGAACACTGAAGCTTTCTTT; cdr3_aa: CASSQGWRLNTEAFF
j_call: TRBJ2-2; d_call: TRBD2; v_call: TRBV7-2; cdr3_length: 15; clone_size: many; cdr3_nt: TGTGCCAGCAGCCCCTACCCTCGACTAGCAGGGGAGCTGTTTTTT; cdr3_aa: CASSPYPRLAGELFF
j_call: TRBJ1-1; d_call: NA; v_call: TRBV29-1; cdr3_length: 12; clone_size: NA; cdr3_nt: TGCAGCGTTCGACCAGGCGGCACTGAAGCTTTCTTT; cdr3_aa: CSVRPGGTEAFF
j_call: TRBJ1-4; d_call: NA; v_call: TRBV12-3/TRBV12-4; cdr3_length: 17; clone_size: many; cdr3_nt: TGTGCCAGCAGTTCCATCTTAGGGGAGGGTGATGATGAAAAACTGTTTTTT; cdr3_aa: CASSSILGEGDDEKLFF
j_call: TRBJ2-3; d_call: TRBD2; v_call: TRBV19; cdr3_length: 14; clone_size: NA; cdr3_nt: TGTGCCAGTAGTGCCTCCGGGACTAGGGATACGCAGTATTTT; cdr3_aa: CASSASGTRDTQYF
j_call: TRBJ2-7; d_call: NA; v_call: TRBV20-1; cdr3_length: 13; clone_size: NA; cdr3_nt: TGCAGTGCGGGGGCGGGGTTTGGTTACGAGCAGTACTTC; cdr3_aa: CSAGAGFGYEQYF
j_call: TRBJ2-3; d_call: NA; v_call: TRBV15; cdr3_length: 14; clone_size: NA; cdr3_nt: TGTGCCACCCCAGGGGCTTCTAGCACAGATACGCAGTATTTT; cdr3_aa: CATPGASSTDTQYF
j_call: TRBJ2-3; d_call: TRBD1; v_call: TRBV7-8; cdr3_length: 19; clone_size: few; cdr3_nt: TGTGCCAGCAGCCCAAGCCCGACAGGGGGCTGGTTGAGCACAGATACGCAGTATTTT; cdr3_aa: CASSPSPTGGWLSTDTQYF
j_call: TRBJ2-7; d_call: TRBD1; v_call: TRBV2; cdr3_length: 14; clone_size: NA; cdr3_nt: TGTGCCAGCAGTCCCGGGACAGGGTATAAGGTGCAGTACTTC; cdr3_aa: CASSPGTGYKVQYF
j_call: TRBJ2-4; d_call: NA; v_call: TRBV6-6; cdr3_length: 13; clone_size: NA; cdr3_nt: TGTGCCAGCAGTAAGATAGCCAAAAACATTCAGTACTTC; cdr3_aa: CASSKIAKNIQYF